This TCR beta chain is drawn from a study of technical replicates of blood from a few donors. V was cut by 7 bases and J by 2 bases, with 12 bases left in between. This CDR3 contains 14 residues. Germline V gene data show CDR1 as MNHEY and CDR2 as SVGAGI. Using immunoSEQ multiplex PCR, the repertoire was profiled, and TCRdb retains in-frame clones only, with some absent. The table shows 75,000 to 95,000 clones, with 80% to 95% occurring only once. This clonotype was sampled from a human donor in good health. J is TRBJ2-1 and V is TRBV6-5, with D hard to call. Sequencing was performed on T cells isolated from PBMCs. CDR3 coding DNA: TGTGCCAGCAACGCTCAGACTCCCTACAATGAGCAGTTCTTC. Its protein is CASNAQTPYNEQFF.